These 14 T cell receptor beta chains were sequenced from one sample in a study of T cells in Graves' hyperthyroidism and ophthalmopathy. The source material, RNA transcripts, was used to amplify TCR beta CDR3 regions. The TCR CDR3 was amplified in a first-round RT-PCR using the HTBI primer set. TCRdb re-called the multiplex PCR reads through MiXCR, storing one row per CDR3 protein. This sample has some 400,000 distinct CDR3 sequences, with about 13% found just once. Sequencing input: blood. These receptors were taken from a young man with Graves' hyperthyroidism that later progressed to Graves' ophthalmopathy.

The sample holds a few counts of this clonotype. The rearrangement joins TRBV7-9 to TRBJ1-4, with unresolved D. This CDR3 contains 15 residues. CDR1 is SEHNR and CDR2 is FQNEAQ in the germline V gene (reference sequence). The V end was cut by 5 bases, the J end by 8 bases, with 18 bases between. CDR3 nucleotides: TGTGCCAGCAGCGGGTTGAAGGAGCCAAAGGAAAAACTGTTTTTT. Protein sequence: CASSGLKEPKEKLFF.

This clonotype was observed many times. DNA of the CDR3: TGTGCCACCTTGCATTTTAGCGGGGCACAAGATACGCAGTATTTT. This sequence encodes CATLHFSGAQDTQYF. The V call is TRBV28, the J call TRBJ2-3; TRBD2 aligns across 8 bases. V shed 10 bases and J 5 bases; nucleotides not matched to a gene: 14. The CDR3 sequence is 15 residues long. Germline V gene lookup returns CDR1 MDHEN and CDR2 SYDVKM.

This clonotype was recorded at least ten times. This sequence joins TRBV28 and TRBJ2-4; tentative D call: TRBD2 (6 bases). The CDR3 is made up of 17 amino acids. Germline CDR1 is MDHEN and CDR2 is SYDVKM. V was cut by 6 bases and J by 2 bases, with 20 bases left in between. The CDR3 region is CASSHPGLLRSKNIQYF. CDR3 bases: TGTGCCAGCAGCCACCCGGGACTTCTAAGGTCCAAAAACATTCAGTACTTC.

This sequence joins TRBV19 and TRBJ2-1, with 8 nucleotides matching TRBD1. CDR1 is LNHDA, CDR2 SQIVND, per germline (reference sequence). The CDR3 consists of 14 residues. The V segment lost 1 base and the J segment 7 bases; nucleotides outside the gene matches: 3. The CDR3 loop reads CASSIGTGRNEQFF. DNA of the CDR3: TGTGCCAGTAGTATAGGGACAGGGAGGAATGAGCAGTTCTTC.

The CDR3 nucleotides read TGCAGTGCTAGAGATGCCCCCCTCAGAGCGGGCACAGATACGCAGTATTTT. This codes for CSARDAPLRAGTDTQYF. The V and J genes are TRBV20-1 and TRBJ2-3, with TRBD2 as a possible D gene (5 bases). The V end lost 0 bases, the J end lost 1 base, and 17 bases lay between the germline ends. CDR1 is DFQATT and CDR2 is SNEGSKA in the germline V gene (reference sequence). The CDR3 sequence is 17 residues long.

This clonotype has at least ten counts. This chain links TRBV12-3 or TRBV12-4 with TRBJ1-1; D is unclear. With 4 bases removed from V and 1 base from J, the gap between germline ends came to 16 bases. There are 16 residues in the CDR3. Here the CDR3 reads CASSSWAARGNTEAFF. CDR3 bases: TGTGCCAGCAGTTCATGGGCAGCGAGAGGGAACACTGAAGCTTTCTTT.

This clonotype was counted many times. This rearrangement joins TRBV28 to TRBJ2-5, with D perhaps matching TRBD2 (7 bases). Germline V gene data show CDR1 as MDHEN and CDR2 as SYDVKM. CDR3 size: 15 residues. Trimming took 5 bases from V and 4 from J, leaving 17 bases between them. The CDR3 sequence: CASSLPGGHGETQYF. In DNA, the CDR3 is TGTGCCAGCAGTCTGCCGGGGGGCCACGGAGAGACCCAGTACTTC.

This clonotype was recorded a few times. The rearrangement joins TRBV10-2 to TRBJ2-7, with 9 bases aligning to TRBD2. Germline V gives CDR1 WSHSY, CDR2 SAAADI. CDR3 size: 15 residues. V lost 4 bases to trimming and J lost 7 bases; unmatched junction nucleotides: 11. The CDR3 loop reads CASSGASGTTVEQYF. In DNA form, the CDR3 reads TGCGCCAGCAGTGGTGCTAGCGGGACTACCGTGGAGCAGTACTTC.

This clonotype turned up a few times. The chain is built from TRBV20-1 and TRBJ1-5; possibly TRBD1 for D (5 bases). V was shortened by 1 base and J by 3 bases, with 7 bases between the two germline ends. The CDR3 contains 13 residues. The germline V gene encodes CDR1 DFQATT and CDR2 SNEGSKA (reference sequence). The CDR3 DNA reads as TGCAGTGCTAGAGGACAGTTCAATCAGCCCCAGCATTTT. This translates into CSARGQFNQPQHF.

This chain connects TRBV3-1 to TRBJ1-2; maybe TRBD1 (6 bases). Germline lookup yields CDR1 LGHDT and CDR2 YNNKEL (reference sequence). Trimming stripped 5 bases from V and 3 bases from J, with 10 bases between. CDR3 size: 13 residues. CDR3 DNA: TGTGCCAGCAGCAACGGACAGCACTATGGCTACACCTTC. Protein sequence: CASSNGQHYGYTF.

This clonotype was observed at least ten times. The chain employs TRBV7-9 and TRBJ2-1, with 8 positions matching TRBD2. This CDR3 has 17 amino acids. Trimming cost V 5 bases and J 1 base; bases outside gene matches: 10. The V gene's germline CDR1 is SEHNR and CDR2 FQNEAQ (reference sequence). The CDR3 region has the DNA TGTGCCAGCAGCAAAGCGGGGGTGGGACAATCCTACAATGAGCAGTTCTTC. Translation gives CASSKAGVGQSYNEQFF.

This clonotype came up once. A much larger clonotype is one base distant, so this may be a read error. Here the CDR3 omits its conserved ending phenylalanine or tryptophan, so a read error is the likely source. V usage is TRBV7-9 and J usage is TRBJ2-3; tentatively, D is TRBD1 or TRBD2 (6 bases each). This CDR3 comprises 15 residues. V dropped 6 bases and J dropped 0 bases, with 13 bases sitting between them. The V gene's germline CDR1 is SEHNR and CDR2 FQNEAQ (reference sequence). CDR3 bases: TGTGCCAGCAGTGGTACAGGGACTAGCACAGATACGCAGTATGTT. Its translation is CASSGTGTSTDTQYV.

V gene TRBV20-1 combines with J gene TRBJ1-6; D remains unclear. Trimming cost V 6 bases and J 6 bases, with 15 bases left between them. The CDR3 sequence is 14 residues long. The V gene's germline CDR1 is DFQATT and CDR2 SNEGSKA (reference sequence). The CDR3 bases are TGCAGTGCCGCCGGCGCATTTCTTAATTCACCCCTCCACTTT. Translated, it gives CSAAGAFLNSPLHF.

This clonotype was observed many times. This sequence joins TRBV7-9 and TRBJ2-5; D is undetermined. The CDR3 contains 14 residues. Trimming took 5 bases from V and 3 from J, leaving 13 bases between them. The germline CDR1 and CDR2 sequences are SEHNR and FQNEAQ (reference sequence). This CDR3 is CASSPDGLEETQYF. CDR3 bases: TGTGCCAGCAGCCCAGATGGGTTGGAAGAGACCCAGTACTTC.